These 8 T cell receptor beta chains originate from one sample sequenced in a study of cytomegalovirus exposure and HLA in healthy donors. Primers included in the PCR were 60 Vbeta and 13 Jbeta primers. Using immunoSEQ multiplex PCR, the repertoire was profiled, and TCRdb retains in-frame clones only, with some absent. The sample lists approximately 120,000 clones, 60% to 85% occurring once. Sequencing used PBMCs. The source is a female donor in good health and CMV-seronegative.

The CDR3 protein is CASSRQGWNEQYF. DNA of the CDR3: TGTGCCAGCAGCCGACAGGGCTGGAACGAGCAGTACTTC. The chain has TRBV11-2 and TRBJ2-7; 7 bases match TRBD1. V was clipped by 5 bases and J by 5 bases; unmatched bases: 6. Germline V lookup: CDR1 SGHAT, CDR2 FQNNGV. The CDR3 loop spans 13 amino acids.

The chain carries TRBV15 and TRBJ1-5; tentatively, D is TRBD1 (5 bases). Germline V gene sequence: CDR1 LNHNV, CDR2 YYDKDF (reference sequence). This CDR3 spans 12 amino acids. Trimming took off 3 bases at V and 8 bases at J, with 8 bases between the two ends. DNA for the CDR3: TGTGCCACCAGCAGTGGGGGGAAGCCCCAGCATTTT. It specifies CATSSGGKPQHF.

A remark on this clone: Its ends do not fully match the called genes, so a read error is possible. This chain connects TRBV7-9 to TRBJ2-7; TRBD2 is a possible D gene (5 bases). The CDR3 spans 14 residues. Germline CDR1 SEHNR, CDR2 FQNEAQ (reference sequence). CDR3 loop: CAGSGGVRSYEQYF. The CDR3 DNA reads as TGTGCCGGCAGCGGAGGCGTAAGATCCTACGAGCAGTACTTC.

V gene TRBV27 combines with J gene TRBJ2-1, with TRBD1 identical over 7 bases. There are 16 residues in the CDR3. The germline V gene has CDR1 MNHEY and CDR2 SMNVEV (reference sequence). The V and J ends lost 1 base and 8 bases, in that order; junction bases with no gene match: 11. CDR3: CASSLLRATGRDEQFF. In DNA form, the CDR3 reads TGTGCCAGCAGTTTATTACGAGCGACAGGGAGAGATGAGCAGTTCTTC.

The chain uses TRBV6-1 and TRBJ2-5; 12 bases align to TRBD2. V was pared by 6 bases and J by 5 bases, with 7 bases of the junction left unmatched. Germline V gene sequence: CDR1 MNHNS, CDR2 SASEGT. The CDR3 consists of 15 residues. The CDR3, as DNA: TGTGCCAGCAGCGCTAGCGGGGGGGCGTTCGAGACCCAGTACTTC. It translates to CASSASGGAFETQYF.

This chain links TRBV5-4 with TRBJ2-1; 8 bases agree with TRBD2. CDR3 length: 15 amino acids. Per the germline V gene, CDR1 is SGHNT and CDR2 is YYREEE (reference sequence). The V gene end was trimmed by 0 bases and the J gene end by 8 bases; junction bases not matched to a gene: 7. CDR3: CASSLEGTSRDEQFF. CDR3 nucleotides: TGTGCCAGCAGCTTGGAAGGGACTAGTAGGGATGAGCAGTTCTTC.

The genes are TRBV4-2 and TRBJ2-2; 10 bases map to TRBD1. The J segment lost 3 bases and the V segment lost 1 base, leaving 5 bases of the junction unmatched. There are 17 residues in the CDR3. Germline values: CDR1 LGHNA, CDR2 YNFKEQ. The CDR3 loop is CASSQASGQGYTGELFF. The DNA for the CDR3 is TGTGCCAGCAGCCAAGCATCGGGACAGGGGTACACCGGGGAGCTGTTTTTT.

The count of this clone is one. This chain's CDR3 is CASSPRTGDYEQYF. CDR3 sequence (DNA): TGTGCCAGCAGCCCTCGGACAGGGGACTACGAGCAGTACTTC. This chain joins TRBV7-8 and TRBJ2-5, with 9 bases lining up with TRBD1. The tail of the sequence fits TRBJ2-7 better, so the J call may be wrong. Germline V gene sequence: CDR1 SGHVS, CDR2 FQNEAQ. The CDR3 is 14 amino acids.